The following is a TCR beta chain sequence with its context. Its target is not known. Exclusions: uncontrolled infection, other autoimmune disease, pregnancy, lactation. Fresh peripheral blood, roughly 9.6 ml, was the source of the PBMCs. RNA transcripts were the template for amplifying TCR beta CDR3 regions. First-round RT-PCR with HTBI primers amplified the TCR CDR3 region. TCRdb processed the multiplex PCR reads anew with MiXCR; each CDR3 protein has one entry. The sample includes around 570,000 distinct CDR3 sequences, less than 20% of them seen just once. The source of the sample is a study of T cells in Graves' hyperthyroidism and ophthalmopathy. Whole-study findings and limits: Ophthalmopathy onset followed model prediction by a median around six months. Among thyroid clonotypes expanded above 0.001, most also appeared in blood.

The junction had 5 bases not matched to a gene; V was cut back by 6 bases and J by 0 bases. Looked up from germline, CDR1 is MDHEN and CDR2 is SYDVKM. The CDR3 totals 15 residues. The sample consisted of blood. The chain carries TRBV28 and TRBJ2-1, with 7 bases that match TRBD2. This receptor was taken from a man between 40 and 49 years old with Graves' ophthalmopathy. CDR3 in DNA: TGTGCCAGCAGGGGGGGGGTGAGCTCCTACAATGAGCAGTTCTTC. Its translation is CASRGGVSSYNEQFF.